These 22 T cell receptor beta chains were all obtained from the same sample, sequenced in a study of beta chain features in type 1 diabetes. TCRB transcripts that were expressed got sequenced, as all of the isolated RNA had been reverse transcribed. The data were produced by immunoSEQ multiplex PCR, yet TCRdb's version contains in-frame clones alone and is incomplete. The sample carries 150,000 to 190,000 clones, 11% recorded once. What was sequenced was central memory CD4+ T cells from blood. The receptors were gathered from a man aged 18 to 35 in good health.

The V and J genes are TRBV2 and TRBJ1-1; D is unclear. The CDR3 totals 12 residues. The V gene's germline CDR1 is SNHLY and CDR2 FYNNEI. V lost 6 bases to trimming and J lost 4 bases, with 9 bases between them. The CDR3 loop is CASRRAGTEAFF. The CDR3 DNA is TGTGCCAGCAGGAGGGCAGGCACTGAAGCTTTCTTT.

CDR3 nucleotides: TGCGCCAGCAGCTTACCGGGGGCTGGGCATGGCTACACCTTC. This encodes CASSLPGAGHGYTF. The gene calls are TRBV5-1 and TRBJ1-2, with a tentative D call TRBD1 (6 bases). In germline, CDR1 is SGHRS, CDR2 YFSETQ. The V end lost 2 bases, the J end lost 6 bases, and 14 bases lay between the germline ends. The CDR3 totals 14 residues.

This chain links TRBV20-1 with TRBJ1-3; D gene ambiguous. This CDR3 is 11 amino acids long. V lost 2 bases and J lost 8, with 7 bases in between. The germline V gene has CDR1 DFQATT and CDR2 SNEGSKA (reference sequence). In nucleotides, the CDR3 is TGCAGTGCTAGAAACGGAGACACCATATATTTT. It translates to CSARNGDTIYF.

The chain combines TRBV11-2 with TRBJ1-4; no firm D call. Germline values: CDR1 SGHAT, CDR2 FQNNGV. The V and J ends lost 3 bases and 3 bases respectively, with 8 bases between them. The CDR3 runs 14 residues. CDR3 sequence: CASSFGWANEKLFF. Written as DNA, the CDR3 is TGTGCCAGCAGCTTCGGATGGGCTAATGAAAAACTGTTTTTT.

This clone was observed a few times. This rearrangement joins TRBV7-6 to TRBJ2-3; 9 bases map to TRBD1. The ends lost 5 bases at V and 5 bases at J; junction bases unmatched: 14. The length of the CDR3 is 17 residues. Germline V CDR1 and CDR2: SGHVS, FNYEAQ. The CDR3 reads CASSLRLTGGPVDTQYF. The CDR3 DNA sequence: TGTGCCAGCAGCCTACGACTTACAGGGGGCCCGGTAGATACGCAGTATTTT.

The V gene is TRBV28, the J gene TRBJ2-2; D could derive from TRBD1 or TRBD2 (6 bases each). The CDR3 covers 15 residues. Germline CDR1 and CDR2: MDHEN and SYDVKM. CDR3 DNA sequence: TGTGCGGGGGGCAAGCGGGCCGCGAACACCGGGGAGCTGTTTTTT. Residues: CAGGKRAANTGELFF.

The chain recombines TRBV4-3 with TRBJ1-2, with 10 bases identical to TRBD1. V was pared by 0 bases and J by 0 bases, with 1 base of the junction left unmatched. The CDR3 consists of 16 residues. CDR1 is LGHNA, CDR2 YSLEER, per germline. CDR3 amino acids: CASSQDGTGANYGYTF. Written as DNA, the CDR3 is TGCGCCAGCAGCCAAGATGGGACAGGGGCTAACTATGGCTACACCTTC.

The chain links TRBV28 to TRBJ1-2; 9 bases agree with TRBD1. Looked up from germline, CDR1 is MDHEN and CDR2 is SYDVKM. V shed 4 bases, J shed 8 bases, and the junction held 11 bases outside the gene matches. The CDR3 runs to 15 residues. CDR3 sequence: CASSSYRDRVGGYTF. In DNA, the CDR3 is TGTGCCAGCAGTTCATACCGGGACAGGGTGGGAGGCTACACCTTC.

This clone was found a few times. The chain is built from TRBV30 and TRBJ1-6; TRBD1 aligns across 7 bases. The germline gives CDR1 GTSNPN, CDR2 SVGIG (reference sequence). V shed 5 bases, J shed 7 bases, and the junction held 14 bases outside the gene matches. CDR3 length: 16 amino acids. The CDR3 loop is CAWLRQGRGANSPLHF. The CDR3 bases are TGTGCCTGGTTAAGACAGGGAAGGGGGGCAAATTCACCCCTCCACTTT.

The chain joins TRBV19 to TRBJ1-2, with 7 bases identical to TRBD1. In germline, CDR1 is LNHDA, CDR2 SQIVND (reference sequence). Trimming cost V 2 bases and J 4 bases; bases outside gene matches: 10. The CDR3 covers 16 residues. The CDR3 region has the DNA TGTGCCAGTAGTATACTTCGTGCAGGGGGTGGCTATGGCTACACCTTC. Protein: CASSILRAGGGYGYTF. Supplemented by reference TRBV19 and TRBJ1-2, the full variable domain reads DGGITQSPKYLFRKEGQNVTLSCEQNLNHDAMYWYRQDPGQGLRLIYYSQIVNDFQKGDIAEGYSVSREKKESFPLTVTSAQKNPTAFYLCASSILRAGGGYGYTFGSGTRLTVV.

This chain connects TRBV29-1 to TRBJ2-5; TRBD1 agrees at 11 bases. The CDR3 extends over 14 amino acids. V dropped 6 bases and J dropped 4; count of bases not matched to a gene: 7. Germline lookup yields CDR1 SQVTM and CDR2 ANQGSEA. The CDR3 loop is CSVARTGGGETQYF. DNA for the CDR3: TGCAGCGTAGCGAGGACAGGGGGCGGAGAGACCCAGTACTTC.

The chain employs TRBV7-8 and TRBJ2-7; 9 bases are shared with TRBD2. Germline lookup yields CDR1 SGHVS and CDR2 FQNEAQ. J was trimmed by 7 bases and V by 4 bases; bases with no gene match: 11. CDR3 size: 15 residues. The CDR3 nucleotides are TGTGCCAGCAGCTCCGATAGCGGGAGAGGATGGGAGCAGTACTTC. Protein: CASSSDSGRGWEQYF.

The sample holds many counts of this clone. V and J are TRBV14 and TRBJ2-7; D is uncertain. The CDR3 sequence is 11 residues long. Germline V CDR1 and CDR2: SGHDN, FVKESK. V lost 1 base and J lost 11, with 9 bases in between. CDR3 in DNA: TGTGCCAGCAGCCAAGGGTTCGAAAAGTACTTC. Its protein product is CASSQGFEKYF.

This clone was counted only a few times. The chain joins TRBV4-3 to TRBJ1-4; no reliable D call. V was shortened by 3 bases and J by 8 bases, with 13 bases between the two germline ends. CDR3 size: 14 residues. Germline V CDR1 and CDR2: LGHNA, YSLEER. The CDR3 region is CASSQPTVEEKLFF. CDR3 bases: TGCGCCAGCAGCCAGCCAACGGTGGAGGAAAAACTGTTTTTT.

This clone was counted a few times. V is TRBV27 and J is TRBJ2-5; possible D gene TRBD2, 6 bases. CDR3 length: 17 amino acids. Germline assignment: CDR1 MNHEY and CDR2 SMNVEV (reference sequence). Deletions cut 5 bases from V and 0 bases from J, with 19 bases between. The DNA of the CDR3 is TGTGCCAGCAGTGCGGGGCAGAGGACTGACTACCAAGAGACCCAGTACTTC. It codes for CASSAGQRTDYQETQYF.

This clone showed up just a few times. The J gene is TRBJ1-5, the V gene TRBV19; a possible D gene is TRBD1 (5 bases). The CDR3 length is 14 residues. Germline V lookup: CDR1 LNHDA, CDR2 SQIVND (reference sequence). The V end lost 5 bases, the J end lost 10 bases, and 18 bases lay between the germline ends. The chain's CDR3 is CASSGQTAEKPQHF. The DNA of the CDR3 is TGTGCCAGTAGTGGGCAGACAGCCGAGAAACCCCAGCATTTT.

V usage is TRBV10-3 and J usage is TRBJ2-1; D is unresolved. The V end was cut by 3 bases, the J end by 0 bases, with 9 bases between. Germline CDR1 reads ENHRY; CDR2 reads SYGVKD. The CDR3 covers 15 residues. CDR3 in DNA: TGTGCCATCAGTGAAGGGCCTTCCTCCTACAATGAGCAGTTCTTC. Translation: CAISEGPSSYNEQFF.

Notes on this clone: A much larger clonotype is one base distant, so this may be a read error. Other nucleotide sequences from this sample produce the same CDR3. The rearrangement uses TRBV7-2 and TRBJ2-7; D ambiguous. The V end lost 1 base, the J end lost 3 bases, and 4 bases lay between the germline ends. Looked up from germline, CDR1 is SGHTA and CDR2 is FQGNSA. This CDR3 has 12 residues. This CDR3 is CASSLVGYEQYF. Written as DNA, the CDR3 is TGTGCCAGCAGCTTAGTCGGCTACGAGCAGTACTTC.

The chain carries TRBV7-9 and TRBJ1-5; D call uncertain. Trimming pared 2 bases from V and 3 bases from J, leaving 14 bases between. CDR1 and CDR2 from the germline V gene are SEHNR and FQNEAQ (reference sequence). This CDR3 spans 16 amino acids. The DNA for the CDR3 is TGTGCCAGCAGCTTAAGCCGAGGTGCGGTCAATCAGCCCCAGCATTTT. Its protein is CASSLSRGAVNQPQHF. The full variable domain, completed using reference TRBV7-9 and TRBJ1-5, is DTGVSQNPRHKITKRGQNVTFRCDPISEHNRLYWYRQTLGQGPEFLTYFQNEAQLEKSRLLSDRFSAERPKGSFSTLEIQRTEQGDSAMYLCASSLSRGAVNQPQHFGDGTRLSIL.

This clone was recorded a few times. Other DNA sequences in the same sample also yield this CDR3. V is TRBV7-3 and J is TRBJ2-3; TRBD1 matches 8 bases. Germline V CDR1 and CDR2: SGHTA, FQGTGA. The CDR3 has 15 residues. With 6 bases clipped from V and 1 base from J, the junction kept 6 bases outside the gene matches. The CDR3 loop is CASSSGTGGTDTQYF. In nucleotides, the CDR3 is TGTGCCAGCAGTTCCGGGACAGGAGGCACAGATACGCAGTATTTT.

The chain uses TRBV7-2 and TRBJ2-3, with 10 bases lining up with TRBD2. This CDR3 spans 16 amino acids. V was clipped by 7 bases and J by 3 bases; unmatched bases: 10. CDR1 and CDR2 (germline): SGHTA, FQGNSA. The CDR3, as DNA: TGTGCCAGCAAGGCTAGCGGGGGAGTTAGGACAGATACGCAGTATTTT. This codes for CASKASGGVRTDTQYF.

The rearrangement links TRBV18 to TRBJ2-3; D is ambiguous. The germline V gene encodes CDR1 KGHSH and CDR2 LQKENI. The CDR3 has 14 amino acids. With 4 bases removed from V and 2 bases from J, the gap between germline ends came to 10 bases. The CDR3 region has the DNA TGTGCCAGCTCACTCCAAAGGCACACAGATACGCAGTATTTT. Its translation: CASSLQRHTDTQYF.